This T cell receptor (beta chain) was profiled in a study of identifying expanded T cells in peripheral blood. CDR1 and CDR2 (germline): SGHKS, YYEKEE (reference sequence). This CDR3 region has 15 residues. The V segment lost 0 bases and the J segment 3 bases; nucleotides outside the gene matches: 4. The protocol was immunoSEQ multiplex PCR, while the TCRdb copy is restricted to in-frame clones and leaves out a portion. The table shows around 81,000 clones, with around 84% occurring only once. The clonotype comes from a person between 18 and 75 years old in good health. The chain couples TRBV5-5 to TRBJ2-5; 8 nucleotides agree with TRBD1. The sample was blood. The CDR3 protein is CASSLGQGPKETQYF. In DNA, the CDR3 is TGTGCCAGCAGCTTGGGACAGGGGCCAAAAGAGACCCAGTACTTC.